The sequence of this TCR beta chain was determined in a study of shared clonotypes between healthy human individuals. Study results and limitations: Shared across four donors were around 5% of the naive CD4 clonotypes.

For this clone: Its matching antigen is unknown.

Here immunoSEQ multiplex PCR was the method, and the copy in TCRdb shows in-frame clones only, minus some. There are around 200,000 clones in the sample; approximately 92% occur only once, and 0.067% lies in the top ten. This CDR3 spans 14 amino acids. Germline CDR1 is LGHNA and CDR2 is YNFKEQ. Between the trimmed V and J ends, which lost 0 bases and 6 bases, there was a span of 9 bases. The origin of this receptor is a woman aged 25 to 39 in good health. The chain combines TRBV4-2 with TRBJ1-5; D unresolved. Sequencing input: naive CD4+ T cells sorted from blood. Documented subset: CD45RA+ positively selected. CDR3 protein: CASSQEAISQPQHF. In DNA, the CDR3 is TGTGCCAGCAGCCAAGAAGCAATCAGTCAGCCCCAGCATTTT.